Given below is one T cell receptor (beta chain) in context. Assay used: immunoSEQ multiplex PCR; TCRdb lists only in-frame clones, some missing. The sample contains over 50,000 clones, around 86% of which appear only once. Germline-derived CDR1 and CDR2 are KGHSH and LQKENI. After removal of 3 bases from V and 6 bases from J, the junction contained 6 bases not matched to a gene. CDR3 length: 15 residues. These data are taken from a study of blood T cell repertoires in COVID-19. About the research overall: The origin of the acute and convalescent COVID-19 samples was the United States, Italy and Spain.

This TCR came from a human donor in a cohort sampled during active COVID-19. The specimen sequenced was peripheral blood. The chain uses TRBV18 and TRBJ2-1; 9 bases align to TRBD2. The CDR3 sequence is CASSPRPSGTNEQFF. Here the CDR3 DNA reads TGTGCCAGCTCACCGCGGCCTAGCGGGACCAATGAGCAGTTCTTC.